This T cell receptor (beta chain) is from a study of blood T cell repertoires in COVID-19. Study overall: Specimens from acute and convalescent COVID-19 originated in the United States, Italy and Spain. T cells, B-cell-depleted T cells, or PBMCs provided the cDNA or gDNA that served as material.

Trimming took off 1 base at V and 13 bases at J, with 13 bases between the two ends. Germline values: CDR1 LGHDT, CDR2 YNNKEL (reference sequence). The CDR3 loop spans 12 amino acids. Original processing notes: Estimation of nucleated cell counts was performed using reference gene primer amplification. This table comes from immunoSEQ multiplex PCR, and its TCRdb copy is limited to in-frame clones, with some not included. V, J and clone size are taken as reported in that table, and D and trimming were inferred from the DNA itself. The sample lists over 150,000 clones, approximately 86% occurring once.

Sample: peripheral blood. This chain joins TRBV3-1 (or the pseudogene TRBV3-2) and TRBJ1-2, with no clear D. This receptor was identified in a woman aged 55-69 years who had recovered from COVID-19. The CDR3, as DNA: TGTGCCAGCAGCCAAGGGGCGGGAGGGAGCACCTTC. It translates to CASSQGAGGSTF.